This TCR beta chain was sequenced for a study of CD8+ T cells in alopecia areata. Extracted RNA was reverse transcribed into cDNA, the sequencing template. Repertoires were generated with immunoSEQ multiplex PCR, while TCRdb's copy carries only in-frame clones and drops some. The table lists around 150,000 clones, 55% of them singletons, with 4.8% in the top ten. This clone has more than one count but fewer than ten. CDR1 and CDR2 from the germline V gene are SGHRS and YFSETQ. J was trimmed by 2 bases and V by 1 base; bases with no gene match: 6. The CDR3 totals 15 residues. The specimen sequenced was CD4+ T cells sorted from blood. This clonotype was obtained from a human donor in good health. V gene TRBV5-1 combines with J gene TRBJ2-7, with TRBD2 identical over 7 bases. The CDR3, as DNA: TGCGCCAGCAGCTTGAGCGCGGGAGACCCCTACGAGCAGTACTTC. It translates to CASSLSAGDPYEQYF.